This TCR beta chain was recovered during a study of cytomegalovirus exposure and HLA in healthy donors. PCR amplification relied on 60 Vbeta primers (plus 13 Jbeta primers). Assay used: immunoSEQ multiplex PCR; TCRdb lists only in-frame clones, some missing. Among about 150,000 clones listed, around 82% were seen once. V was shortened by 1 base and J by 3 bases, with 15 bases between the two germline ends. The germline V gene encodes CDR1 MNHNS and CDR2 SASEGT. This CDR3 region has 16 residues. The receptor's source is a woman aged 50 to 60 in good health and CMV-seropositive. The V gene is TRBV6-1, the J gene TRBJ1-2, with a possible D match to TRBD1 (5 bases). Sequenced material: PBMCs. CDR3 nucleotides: TGTGCCAGCAGTGAAGGAATTGGGGGGGTCGACTATGGCTACACCTTC. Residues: CASSEGIGGVDYGYTF.